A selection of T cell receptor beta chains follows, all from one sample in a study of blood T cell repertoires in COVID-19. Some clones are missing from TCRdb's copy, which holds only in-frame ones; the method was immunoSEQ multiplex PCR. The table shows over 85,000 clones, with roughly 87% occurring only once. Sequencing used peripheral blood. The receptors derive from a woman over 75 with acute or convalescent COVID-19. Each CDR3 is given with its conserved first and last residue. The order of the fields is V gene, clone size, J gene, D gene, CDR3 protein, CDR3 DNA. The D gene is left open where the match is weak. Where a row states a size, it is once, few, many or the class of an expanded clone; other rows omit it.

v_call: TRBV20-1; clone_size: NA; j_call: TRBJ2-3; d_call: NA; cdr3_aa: CSALQGNTQYF; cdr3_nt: TGCAGTGCTCTACAGGGAAATACGCAGTATTTT
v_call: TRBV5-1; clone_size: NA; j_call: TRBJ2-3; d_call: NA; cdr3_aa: CASSLMSGTDTQYF; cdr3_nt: TGCGCCAGCAGCTTGATGTCTGGCACAGATACGCAGTATTTT
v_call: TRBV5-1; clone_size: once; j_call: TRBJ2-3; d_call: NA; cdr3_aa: CASSSGFLTDTQYF; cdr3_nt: TGCGCCAGCAGCTCGGGGTTCCTCACAGATACGCAGTATTTT
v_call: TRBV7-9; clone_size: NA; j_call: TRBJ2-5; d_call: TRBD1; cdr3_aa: CASSFTGARGHGTQYF; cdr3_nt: TGTGCCAGCAGTTTTACGGGCGCCAGGGGGCATGGGACCCAGTACTTC
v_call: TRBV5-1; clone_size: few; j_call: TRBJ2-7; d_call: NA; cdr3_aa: CASSGARGFGGEQYF; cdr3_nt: TGCGCCAGCAGCGGGGCTAGGGGTTTCGGTGGGGAGCAGTACTTC
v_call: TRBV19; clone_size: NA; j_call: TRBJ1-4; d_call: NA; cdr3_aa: CASSIAQGLEKLFF; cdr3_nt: TGTGCCAGTAGTATCGCGCAGGGCTTAGAAAAACTGTTTTTT
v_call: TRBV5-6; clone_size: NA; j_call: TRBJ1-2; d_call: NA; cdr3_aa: CASSLAGGGSYGYTF; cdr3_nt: TGTGCCAGCAGCTTGGCGGGGGGAGGCTCCTATGGCTACACCTTC
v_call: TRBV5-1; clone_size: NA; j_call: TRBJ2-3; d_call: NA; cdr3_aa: CASSFLGGITDTQYF; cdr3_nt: TGCGCCAGCAGCTTCTTGGGGGGAATCACAGATACGCAGTATTTT
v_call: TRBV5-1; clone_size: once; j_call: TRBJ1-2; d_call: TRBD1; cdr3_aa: CASSPTRDREIDYTF; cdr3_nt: TGCGCCAGCAGCCCAACCCGGGACAGGGAGATTGACTACACCTTC
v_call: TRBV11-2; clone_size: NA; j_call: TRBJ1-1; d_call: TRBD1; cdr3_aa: CASSAITGGAMNTEAFF; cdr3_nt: TGTGCCAGCAGCGCCATAACAGGGGGCGCAATGAACACTGAAGCTTTCTTT
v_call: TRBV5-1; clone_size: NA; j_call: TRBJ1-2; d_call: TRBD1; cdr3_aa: CASSLDREYGYTF; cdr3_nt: TGCGCCAGCAGCCTGGACAGGGAATATGGCTACACCTTC
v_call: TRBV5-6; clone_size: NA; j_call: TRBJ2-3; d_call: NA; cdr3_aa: CASSRRSGGTDTQYF; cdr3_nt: TGTGCCAGCAGCCGGAGGTCGGGGGGCACAGATACGCAGTATTTT
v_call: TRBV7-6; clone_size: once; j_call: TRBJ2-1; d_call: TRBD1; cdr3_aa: CASSLAVMDRASHNEQFF; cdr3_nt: TGTGCCAGCAGCTTAGCGGTTATGGACAGGGCCTCTCACAATGAGCAGTTCTTC
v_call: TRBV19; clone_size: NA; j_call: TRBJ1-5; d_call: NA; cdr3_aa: CASSIARRGSNQPQHF; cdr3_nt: TGTGCCAGTAGTATAGCCCGACGAGGAAGCAATCAGCCCCAGCATTTT
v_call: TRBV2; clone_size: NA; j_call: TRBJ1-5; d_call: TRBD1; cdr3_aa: CASRSSRGYDSNQPQHF; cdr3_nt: TGTGCCAGCAGGAGCAGCAGGGGGTATGATAGCAATCAGCCCCAGCATTTT
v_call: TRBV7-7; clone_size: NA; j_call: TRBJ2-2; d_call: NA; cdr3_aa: CASSARDSNTGELFF; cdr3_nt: TGTGCTAGCAGCGCCAGGGATTCGAACACCGGGGAGCTGTTTTTT
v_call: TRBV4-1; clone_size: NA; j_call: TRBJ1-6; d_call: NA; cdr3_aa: CASSIDRYNSPLHF; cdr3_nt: TGCGCCAGCAGCATAGACAGGTATAATTCACCCCTCCACTTT
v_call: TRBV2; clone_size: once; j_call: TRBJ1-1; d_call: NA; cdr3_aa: CASSPRGMNTEAFF; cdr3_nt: TGTGCCAGCAGCCCCAGGGGCATGAACACTGAAGCTTTCTTT
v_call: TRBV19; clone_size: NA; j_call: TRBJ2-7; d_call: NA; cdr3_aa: CASSATLSYEQYF; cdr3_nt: TGTGCCAGTAGCGCCACTCTTTCCTACGAGCAGTACTTC
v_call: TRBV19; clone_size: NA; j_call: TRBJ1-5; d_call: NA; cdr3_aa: CASSIDWQTNQPQHF; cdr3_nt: TGTGCCAGTAGTATAGACTGGCAGACTAATCAGCCCCAGCATTTT
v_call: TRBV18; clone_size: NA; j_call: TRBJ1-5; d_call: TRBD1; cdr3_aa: CASSPKPLQGAQNQPQHF; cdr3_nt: TGTGCCAGCTCACCAAAGCCCCTACAGGGGGCGCAAAATCAGCCCCAGCATTTT
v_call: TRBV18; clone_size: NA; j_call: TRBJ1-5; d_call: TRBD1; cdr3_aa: CASSRQGAGQPQHF; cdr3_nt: TGTGCCAGCTCACGCCAGGGGGCGGGACAGCCCCAGCATTTT
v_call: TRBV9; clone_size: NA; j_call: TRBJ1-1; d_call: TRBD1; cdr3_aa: CASSPDRETPPFPNTEAFF; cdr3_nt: TGTGCCAGCAGCCCGGACAGGGAAACCCCTCCCTTCCCGAACACTGAAGCTTTCTTT
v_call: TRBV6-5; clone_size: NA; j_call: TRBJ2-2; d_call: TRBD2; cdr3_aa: CASRTSGGTGELFF; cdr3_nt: TGTGCCAGCAGGACTAGCGGGGGGACCGGGGAGCTGTTTTTT
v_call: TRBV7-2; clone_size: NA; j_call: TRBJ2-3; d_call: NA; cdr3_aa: CASSLSGGAGDTQYF; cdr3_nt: TGTGCCAGCAGCTTAAGTGGCGGGGCGGGAGATACGCAGTATTTT
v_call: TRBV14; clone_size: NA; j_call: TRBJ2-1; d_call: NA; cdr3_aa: CASSPEQVSGEQFF; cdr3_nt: TGTGCCAGCAGCCCCGAGCAGGTCAGTGGTGAGCAGTTCTTC
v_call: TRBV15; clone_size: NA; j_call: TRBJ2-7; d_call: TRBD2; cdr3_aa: CATSRDGTSGEQYF; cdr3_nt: TGTGCCACCAGCAGAGATGGGACTAGTGGCGAGCAGTACTTC
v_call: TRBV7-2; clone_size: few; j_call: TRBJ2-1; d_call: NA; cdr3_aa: CASSLAGALSYNEQFF; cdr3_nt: TGTGCCAGCAGCTTAGCGGGGGCGCTATCCTACAATGAGCAGTTCTTC
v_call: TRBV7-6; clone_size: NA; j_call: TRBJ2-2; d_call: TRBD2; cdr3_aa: CASSLGGSGVAGELFF; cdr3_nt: TGTGCCAGCAGCCTCGGGGGTAGCGGGGTGGCCGGGGAGCTGTTTTTT
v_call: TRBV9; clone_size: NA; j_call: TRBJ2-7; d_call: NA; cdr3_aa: CASSRGRVNYEQYF; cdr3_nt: TGTGCCAGCAGCAGAGGCAGGGTAAACTACGAGCAGTACTTC
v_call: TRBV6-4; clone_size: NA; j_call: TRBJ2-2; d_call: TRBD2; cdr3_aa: CASSEEGLAGFNTGELFF; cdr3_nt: TGTGCCAGCAGTGAAGAGGGACTAGCGGGCTTCAACACCGGGGAGCTGTTTTTT